One and the same sample provided the 28 T cell receptor beta chains below, sequenced in a study of vaccination and CD4 T cells after COVID-19. The study sequenced cultured CD4+ T cell DNA using the Oncomine TCR Beta short-read assay. TCRdb analysed the PCR reads with MiXCR anew, one entry per CDR3 protein. The table lists fewer than 11,000 distinct CDR3 sequences, less than 55% of them singletons, with 34% in the top ten. These TCRs are of unknown antigen specificity. Specified treatment: 10-day PBMC culture with coronavirus spike peptide pools or control peptides (ViraFEST assay). What was sequenced was CD4+ T cells from blood, cultured in vitro. The receptors were sampled from a human donor who had recovered from COVID-19.

The chain couples TRBV30 to TRBJ1-5; a possible D gene is TRBD1 (5 bases). This CDR3 spans 13 amino acids. Germline values: CDR1 GTSNPN, CDR2 SVGIG (reference sequence). The V and J ends lost 5 bases and 4 bases respectively, with 12 bases between them. In nucleotides, the CDR3 is TGTGCCTGGTGCGCCACAGGTAATCAGCCCCAGCATTTT. The encoded protein is CAWCATGNQPQHF. The full variable domain, its missing parts supplied by reference TRBV30 and TRBJ1-5, is SQTIHQWPATLVQPVGSPLSLECTVEGTSNPNLYWYRQAAGRGLQLLFYSVGIGQISSEVPQNLSASRPQDRQFILSSKKLLLSDSGFYLCAWCATGNQPQHFGDGTRLSIL.

The gene calls are TRBV6-1 and TRBJ2-5, with D maybe TRBD1 (6 bases). V lost 7 bases and J lost 1, with 19 bases in between. This CDR3 has 16 residues. Looked up from germline, CDR1 is MNHNS and CDR2 is SASEGT. As DNA, the CDR3 is TGTGCCAGCATCTCAGGGGCAGGGAACTCCCAAGAGACCCAGTACTTC. Amino acid sequence: CASISGAGNSQETQYF.

This clonotype has only a few counts. V is TRBV7-8 and J is TRBJ1-2; D is uncertain. V lost 2 bases to trimming and J lost 8 bases, with 12 bases between them. The CDR3 has 13 residues. Germline loops: CDR1 SGHVS, CDR2 FQNEAQ. As DNA, the CDR3 is TGTGCCAGCAGCTTACGGACGGCACGGGGCTACACCTTC. Translation: CASSLRTARGYTF.

V usage is TRBV4-1 and J usage is TRBJ2-6; D unresolved. V was shortened by 1 base and J by 3 bases, with 1 base between the two germline ends. This CDR3 has 13 residues. CDR1 and CDR2 from the germline V gene are MGHRA and YSYEKL. The CDR3 loop reads CASSQVGANVLTF. The DNA for the CDR3 is TGCGCCAGCAGCCAAGTTGGGGCCAACGTCCTGACTTTC.

The gene calls are TRBV5-1 and TRBJ2-6; no reliable D call. Trimming left V 4 bases short and J 0 bases short, with 8 bases between. Germline V gives CDR1 SGHRS, CDR2 YFSETQ. CDR3 length: 15 residues. In DNA form, the CDR3 reads TGCGCCAGCAGCCTTACAGCCTCTGGGGCCAACGTCCTGACTTTC. This sequence encodes CASSLTASGANVLTF.

The CDR3 is CASSSLGGSKYNSPLHF. The DNA for the CDR3 is TGTGCCAGCAGCTCCTTGGGGGGGAGTAAATATAATTCACCCCTCCACTTT. This chain connects TRBV7-9 to TRBJ1-6; maybe TRBD1 (5 bases). Germline V lookup: CDR1 SEHNR, CDR2 FQNEAQ (reference sequence). Trimming shortened V by 4 bases and J by 4 bases, and 17 bases separated the two germline ends. The CDR3 totals 17 residues. The full variable domain, in which reference TRBV7-9 and TRBJ1-6 provide the parts outside the CDR3, is DTGVSQNPRHKITKRGQNVTFRCDPISEHNRLYWYRQTLGQGPEFLTYFQNEAQLEKSRLLSDRFSAERPKGSFSTLEIQRTEQGDSAMYLCASSSLGGSKYNSPLHFGNGTRLTVT.

DNA for the CDR3: TGTGCCAGCAGCCCCCGGCGGCTAGGCGAGACCCAGTACTTC. This encodes CASSPRRLGETQYF. The chain has TRBV7-2 and TRBJ2-5; D gene uncertain. The V gene's germline CDR1 is SGHTA and CDR2 FQGNSA. The CDR3 sequence is 14 residues long. Trimming pared 5 bases from V and 5 bases from J, leaving 15 bases between. Full variable domain (rest looked up from reference TRBV7-2 and TRBJ2-5): GAGVSQSPSNKVTEKGKDVELRCDPISGHTALYWYRQSLGQGLEFLIYFQGNSAPDKSGLPSDRFSAERTGGSVSTLTIQRTQQEDSAVYLCASSPRRLGETQYFGPGTRLLVL.

The chain combines TRBV9 with TRBJ1-2; no definite D call. V was trimmed by 3 bases and J by 5 bases, leaving 11 bases between them. The V gene's germline CDR1 is SGDLS and CDR2 YYNGEE. This CDR3 spans 13 amino acids. CDR3 nucleotide sequence: TGTGCCAGCAGCGCCGAGCGGTATTATGGCTACACCTTC. Protein product: CASSAERYYGYTF.

This clonotype has a single count. The chain uses TRBV12-3 or TRBV12-4 and TRBJ1-5; a possible D gene is TRBD1 (6 bases). The CDR3 loop spans 14 amino acids. The V end was cut by 6 bases, the J end by 7 bases, with 16 bases between. The CDR3 nucleotides read TGTGCCAGCAGCATACAGGGTTTTCGGCAGCCCCAGCATTTT. This gives the protein CASSIQGFRQPQHF.

The genes are TRBV20-1 and TRBJ2-5; no firm D call. Germline CDR1 is DFQATT and CDR2 is SNEGSKA (reference sequence). Deletions cut 5 bases from V and 1 base from J, with 14 bases between. The CDR3 is 14 residues long. The CDR3 coding sequence is TGCAGTGCTCCGCTCGCGGATATCCAAGAGACCCAGTACTTC. This sequence encodes CSAPLADIQETQYF.

J is TRBJ1-1 and V is TRBV29-1, with 8 bases fitting TRBD1. From germline, CDR1 is SQVTM and CDR2 ANQGSEA. Unmatched junction bases numbered 13, after V lost 6 bases and J lost 4 bases. The CDR3 loop spans 15 amino acids. CDR3 sequence (DNA): TGCAGCGTAGGATTCACAGGGGGAAGTATCACTGAAGCTTTCTTT. Amino acid sequence: CSVGFTGGSITEAFF.

The gene calls are TRBV29-1 and TRBJ2-5; D is uncertain. Germline CDR1 is SQVTM and CDR2 is ANQGSEA. The CDR3 is made up of 14 amino acids. With 4 bases removed from V and 4 bases from J, the gap between germline ends came to 16 bases. CDR3 region: CSVGPLSSGETQYF. The CDR3 nucleotides read TGCAGCGTTGGGCCCCTTTCCTCTGGAGAGACCCAGTACTTC.

This clonotype has a handful of counts. J is TRBJ1-2 and V is TRBV5-5, with 7 bases identical to TRBD1. The CDR3 contains 13 residues. Trimming at V came to 5 bases and at J to 4 bases, leaving 5 bases not matched to a gene. The V gene's germline CDR1 is SGHKS and CDR2 YYEKEE (reference sequence). This CDR3 is CASRPGQAYGYTF. CDR3 coding DNA: TGTGCCAGCAGACCCGGACAGGCCTATGGCTACACCTTC.

The V and J genes are TRBV7-9 and TRBJ1-2; D uncertain. Per the germline V gene, CDR1 is SEHNR and CDR2 is FQNEAQ (reference sequence). The V gene lost 3 bases and the J gene lost 0 bases, with 17 bases spanning the gap. This CDR3 has 17 residues. DNA for the CDR3: TGTGCCAGCAGCTTTGGGAGCGGAGCGGAAACTAACTATGGCTACACCTTC. It translates to CASSFGSGAETNYGYTF.

This chain connects TRBV12-3 or TRBV12-4 to TRBJ1-5, with 8 positions matching TRBD1. The CDR3 length is 16 residues. J was trimmed by 4 bases and V by 3 bases; bases with no gene match: 8. The DNA of the CDR3 is TGTGCCAGCAGTTTGGCCGACAGGGGCCTGAATCAGCCCCAGCATTTT. Translating it yields CASSLADRGLNQPQHF.

V gene TRBV19 combines with J gene TRBJ1-1, with D unclear. The CDR3 has 13 residues. Germline-derived CDR1 and CDR2 are LNHDA and SQIVND (reference sequence). V lost 7 bases, J lost 0 bases, and 9 bases lay in between. The CDR3 here is CASKDPMNTEAFF. As DNA, the CDR3 is TGTGCCAGTAAAGATCCGATGAACACTGAAGCTTTCTTT. The whole variable domain, remainder taken from reference TRBV19 and TRBJ1-1, is DGGITQSPKYLFRKEGQNVTLSCEQNLNHDAMYWYRQDPGQGLRLIYYSQIVNDFQKGDIAEGYSVSREKKESFPLTVTSAQKNPTAFYLCASKDPMNTEAFFGQGTRLTVV.

This clonotype was seen only a few times. The chain is built from TRBV18 and TRBJ1-1; unclear D gene. Trimming removed 0 bases from V and 0 bases from J, with 5 bases in between. Looked up from germline, CDR1 is KGHSH and CDR2 is LQKENI. The CDR3 contains 14 residues. The chain's CDR3 is CASSPPTVNTEAFF. CDR3 DNA sequence: TGTGCCAGCTCACCACCAACAGTGAACACTGAAGCTTTCTTT.

The J gene is TRBJ1-4, the V gene TRBV19; D may be TRBD1 (6 bases). Germline CDR1 reads LNHDA; CDR2 reads SQIVND (reference sequence). There are 19 residues in the CDR3. V was clipped by 2 bases and J by 5 bases, with 24 bases between them. CDR3 nucleotide sequence: TGTGCCAGTAGTATACGGTTGGGACAACGGACCAAACCCAATGAAAAACTGTTTTTT. Translated, it gives CASSIRLGQRTKPNEKLFF.

The V gene is TRBV20-1, the J gene TRBJ1-2; TRBD1 matches at 11 bases. Germline V gives CDR1 DFQATT, CDR2 SNEGSKA (reference sequence). This CDR3 is built from 15 residues. Unmatched junction bases numbered 13, after V lost 5 bases and J lost 8 bases. The CDR3 spells CSAEDPGTGGEGYTF. DNA for the CDR3: TGCAGTGCTGAGGACCCGGGGACAGGGGGTGAAGGCTACACCTTC.

The rearrangement uses TRBV10-3 and TRBJ2-3; perhaps TRBD2 as D (6 bases). Germline V gene data show CDR1 as ENHRY and CDR2 as SYGVKD. V lost 4 bases and J lost 5, with 13 bases in between. The CDR3 covers 14 residues. The CDR3 DNA is TGTGCCATCAGTGTGCGGGGAAGAGAAGATACGCAGTATTTT. Translating it yields CAISVRGREDTQYF.

The gene calls are TRBV29-1 and TRBJ1-2; weak D call: TRBD1 (6 bases). Germline CDR1 is SQVTM and CDR2 is ANQGSEA. The ends were cut back, 4 bases at V and 8 bases at J, with 20 bases in the middle. The CDR3 is 14 amino acids. For the CDR3, the DNA is TGCAGCGTTGCGCACTTCGGGGGGCAGGGCGGCTACACCTTC. Its translation: CSVAHFGGQGGYTF.

The gene calls are TRBV20-1 and TRBJ1-6; D perhaps matches TRBD1 (5 bases). Germline-derived CDR1 and CDR2 are DFQATT and SNEGSKA (reference sequence). The CDR3 is 12 amino acids. Between the trimmed V and J ends, which lost 6 bases and 14 bases, there was a span of 17 bases. DNA of the CDR3: TGCAGTGCCAGAAAGGGAGGGGTAGCCCTCCACTTT. It encodes CSARKGGVALHF.

This clonotype was detected a few times. The chain's CDR3 is CASSQSIARGPQPQHF. In nucleotides, the CDR3 is TGCGCCAGCAGCCAATCCATTGCCAGGGGTCCTCAGCCCCAGCATTTT. The chain uses TRBV4-1 and TRBJ1-5; TRBD1 is a possible D gene (6 bases). V was cut by 2 bases and J by 6 bases, with 17 bases left in between. The CDR3 loop spans 16 amino acids. The germline V gene has CDR1 MGHRA and CDR2 YSYEKL.

The genes are TRBV12-3 or TRBV12-4 and TRBJ2-2; 8 bases agree with TRBD2. The CDR3 has 19 amino acids. The V and J ends lost 7 bases and 0 bases, in that order; junction bases with no gene match: 16. For the CDR3, the DNA is TGTGCCAGCAAACTAGGGGTGGACTTAGCGGGGACGAACACCGGGGAGCTGTTTTTT. Its translation: CASKLGVDLAGTNTGELFF.

Only a few counts were recorded for this clonotype. This chain uses TRBV7-9 with TRBJ1-6; D may be TRBD1 (6 bases). Per germline, CDR1 SEHNR and CDR2 FQNEAQ (reference sequence). The CDR3 covers 19 residues. The germline V and J ends were trimmed by 1 base and 7 bases, with 23 bases remaining between them. This CDR3 reads CASSLGRIKGVLGNSPLHF. In DNA, the CDR3 is TGTGCCAGCAGCTTAGGGAGAATTAAGGGGGTTCTGGGGAATTCACCCCTCCACTTT.

The sample holds a few counts of this clonotype. The chain links TRBV6-2 or TRBV6-3 to TRBJ1-5, with D hard to call. Germline V gene sequence: CDR1 MNHEY, CDR2 SVGEGT. Trimming cost V 2 bases and J 3 bases, with 8 bases left between them. The length of the CDR3 is 14 residues. The CDR3 region is CASSYVVANQPQHF. CDR3 in DNA: TGTGCCAGCAGTTACGTTGTCGCCAATCAGCCCCAGCATTTT.

The J gene is TRBJ1-2, the V gene TRBV6-5; D is unresolved. V lost 0 bases and J lost 4, with 15 bases in between. The CDR3 runs 16 residues. Germline V lookup: CDR1 MNHEY, CDR2 SVGAGI. CDR3 residues: CASSYSPVGGRYGYTF. CDR3 nucleotide sequence: TGTGCCAGCAGTTACTCACCGGTGGGAGGGCGCTATGGCTACACCTTC.

This clonotype showed up just a few times. V and J are TRBV7-9 and TRBJ1-2; no firm D call. The germline CDR1 and CDR2 sequences are SEHNR and FQNEAQ (reference sequence). V gave up 3 bases and J gave up 7 bases, with 21 bases separating them. There are 16 residues in the CDR3. CDR3 sequence: CASSLTALGNDGGYTF. The CDR3 DNA is TGTGCCAGCAGCTTGACCGCCTTGGGTAACGATGGTGGCTACACCTTC.